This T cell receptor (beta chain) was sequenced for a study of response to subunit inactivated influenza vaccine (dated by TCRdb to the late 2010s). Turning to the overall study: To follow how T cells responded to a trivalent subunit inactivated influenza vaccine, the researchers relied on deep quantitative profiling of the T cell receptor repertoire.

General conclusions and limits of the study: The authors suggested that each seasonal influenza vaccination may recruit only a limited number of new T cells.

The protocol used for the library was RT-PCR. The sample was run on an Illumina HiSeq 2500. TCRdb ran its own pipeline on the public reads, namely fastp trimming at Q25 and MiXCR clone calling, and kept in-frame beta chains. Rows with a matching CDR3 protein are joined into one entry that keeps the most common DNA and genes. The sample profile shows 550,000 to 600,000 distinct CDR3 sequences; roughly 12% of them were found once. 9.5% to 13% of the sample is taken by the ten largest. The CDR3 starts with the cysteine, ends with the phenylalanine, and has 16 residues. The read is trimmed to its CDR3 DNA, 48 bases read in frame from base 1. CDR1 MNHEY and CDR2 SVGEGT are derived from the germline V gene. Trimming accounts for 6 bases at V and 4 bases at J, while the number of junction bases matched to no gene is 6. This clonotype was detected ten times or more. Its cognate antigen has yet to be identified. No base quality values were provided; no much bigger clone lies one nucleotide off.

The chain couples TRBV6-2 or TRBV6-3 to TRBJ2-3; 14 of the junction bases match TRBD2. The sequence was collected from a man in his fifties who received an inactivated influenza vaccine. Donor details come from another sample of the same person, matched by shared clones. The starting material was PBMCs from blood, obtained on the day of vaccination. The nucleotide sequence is TGTGCCAGCAGCCAAGGACTAGCGGGAGGCTCAGATACGCAGTATTTT. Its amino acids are CASSQGLAGGSDTQYF.